These 20 T cell receptor beta chains came from one sample sequenced in a study of blood T cell repertoires in COVID-19. Sequencing used immunoSEQ multiplex PCR; TCRdb keeps in-frame clones, though not all of them. The sample lists roughly 97,000 clones, more than 80% occurring once. Sequenced: peripheral blood. These receptors were collected from a man in his fifties or sixties with acute or convalescent COVID-19.

The rearrangement joins TRBV7-2 to TRBJ2-2; no reliable D call. This CDR3 is built from 14 residues. From germline, CDR1 is SGHTA and CDR2 FQGNSA. V lost 5 bases and J lost 7, with 14 bases in between. The CDR3 DNA reads TGTGCCAGCAGCACCCTAGTGACGATCGGGGAGCTGTTTTTT. Protein product: CASSTLVTIGELFF. Variable domain in full (rest from reference TRBV7-2 and TRBJ2-2): GAGVSQSPSNKVTEKGKDVELRCDPISGHTALYWYRQSLGQGLEFLIYFQGNSAPDKSGLPSDRFSAERTGGSVSTLTIQRTQQEDSAVYLCASSTLVTIGELFFGEGSRLTVL.

This chain connects TRBV5-1 to TRBJ2-1, with a weak D call TRBD1 (6 bases). The CDR3 sequence is 15 residues long. V lost 9 bases, J lost 4 bases, and 20 bases lay in between. CDR1 and CDR2 (germline): SGHRS, YFSETQ. Here the CDR3 reads CATSMGQGKYNEQFF. The CDR3 bases are TGCGCCACCTCAATGGGGCAGGGGAAGTACAATGAGCAGTTCTTC.

This chain links TRBV28 with TRBJ1-1; 8 bases align to TRBD1. Germline CDR1 MDHEN, CDR2 SYDVKM. The CDR3 runs to 16 residues. J was trimmed by 5 bases and V by 10 bases; bases with no gene match: 18. The chain's CDR3 is CATWGTGMSRWTEAFF. In DNA form, the CDR3 reads TGTGCCACGTGGGGGACAGGAATGTCGAGGTGGACTGAAGCTTTCTTT.

The CDR3 DNA sequence: TGCGCCAGCAGCCAAGCTAACAGGGCTTACGAGCAGTACTTC. This translates into CASSQANRAYEQYF. The V call is TRBV4-1, the J call TRBJ2-7; possible D gene TRBD1, 6 bases. The CDR3 contains 14 residues. CDR1 and CDR2 from the germline V gene are MGHRA and YSYEKL. With 1 base removed from V and 4 bases from J, the gap between germline ends came to 11 bases.

The rearrangement uses TRBV18 and TRBJ1-5; 8 bases match TRBD1. The CDR3 runs 17 residues. Germline lookup yields CDR1 KGHSH and CDR2 LQKENI. J was trimmed by 2 bases and V by 3 bases; bases with no gene match: 9. The CDR3 DNA reads as TGTGCCAGCTCACCGGGGACAGGCCTCCGGGGCAATCAGCCCCAGCATTTT. This sequence encodes CASSPGTGLRGNQPQHF.

The chain couples TRBV3-1 (or the pseudogene TRBV3-2) to TRBJ1-1; D not certain. V lost 0 bases and J 4 bases, leaving 12 bases between the germline ends. Germline V gene lookup returns CDR1 LGHDT and CDR2 YNNKEL (reference sequence). The CDR3 length is 15 residues. The CDR3 nucleotides read TGTGCCAGCAGCCAAGATACCGGAGGTTTCACTGAAGCTTTCTTT. Translation: CASSQDTGGFTEAFF.

A note on this clone: This same CDR3 is encoded by further DNA sequences in the sample. The chain recombines TRBV7-8 with TRBJ2-2; D is perhaps TRBD1 (6 bases). V shed 1 base and J shed 4 bases, with 10 bases lying between them. Germline CDR1 and CDR2: SGHVS and FQNEAQ. The CDR3 length is 15 residues. CDR3 in amino acids: CASSLGQGSTGELFF. In nucleotides, the CDR3 is TGTGCCAGCAGCTTAGGGCAGGGGAGCACCGGGGAGCTGTTTTTT.

This rearrangement joins TRBV3-1 (or the pseudogene TRBV3-2) to TRBJ1-1; 10 bases line up with TRBD1. CDR1 LGHDT and CDR2 YNNKEL come from the germline V gene (reference sequence). The CDR3 loop spans 14 amino acids. The trim removed 4 bases at V and 9 bases at J, leaving 8 bases unmatched. The CDR3 nucleotides are TGTGCCAGCAGCCGCGCCGGGACAGGGGACAAAGCTTTCTTT. This codes for CASSRAGTGDKAFF.

The chain carries TRBV25-1 and TRBJ2-3; 9 bases agree with TRBD1. The CDR3 has 16 residues. The V gene's germline CDR1 is MGHDK and CDR2 SYGVNS. With V trimmed by 5 bases and J by 1 base, 7 bases remained unmatched. The CDR3 sequence: CASSTRTGVGTDTQYF. CDR3 DNA: TGTGCCAGCAGTACCCGGACAGGGGTCGGCACAGATACGCAGTATTTT.

The CDR3 loop is CATSDATTGTDTQYF. CDR3 DNA sequence: TGTGCCACCAGTGACGCGACCACCGGGACAGATACGCAGTATTTT. The rearrangement uses TRBV24-1 and TRBJ2-3; D uncertain. The CDR3 totals 15 residues. CDR1 is KGHDR and CDR2 is SFDVKD in the germline V gene. V lost 4 bases and J lost 3, with 13 bases in between.

The genes are TRBV7-8 and TRBJ1-2; 11 bases map to TRBD1. This CDR3 spans 18 amino acids. Germline V lookup: CDR1 SGHVS, CDR2 FQNEAQ. The V gene end was trimmed by 0 bases and the J gene end by 5 bases; junction bases not matched to a gene: 11. The CDR3 DNA sequence: TGTGCCAGCAGCTTAGCGCTTAGGACAGGGGGCATGGGGTATGGCTACACCTTC. It is translated as CASSLALRTGGMGYGYTF.

The DNA of the CDR3 is TGTGCCAGCAGTCATCTAGCGGGCCCGGACGTTAGCTCCTACGAGCAGTACTTC. This translates into CASSHLAGPDVSSYEQYF. V usage is TRBV6-4 and J usage is TRBJ2-7; 8 nucleotides agree with TRBD2. Germline V CDR1 and CDR2: MRHNA, SNTAGT. The length of the CDR3 is 18 residues. The V gene end was trimmed by 5 bases and the J gene end by 0 bases; junction bases not matched to a gene: 15.

The CDR3 spells CASSSQGEAFF. Here the CDR3 DNA reads TGTGCCAGCAGCTCCCAGGGTGAAGCTTTCTTT. The V gene is TRBV7-9, the J gene TRBJ1-1, with D maybe TRBD1 (5 bases). This CDR3 spans 11 amino acids. V dropped 4 bases and J dropped 7 bases, with 7 bases sitting between them. CDR1 is SEHNR, CDR2 FQNEAQ, per germline (reference sequence).

The rearrangement joins TRBV18 to TRBJ1-2, with 10 bases matching TRBD1. CDR1 KGHSH and CDR2 LQKENI come from the germline V gene. The V segment lost 6 bases and the J segment 6 bases; nucleotides outside the gene matches: 7. This CDR3 is 14 amino acids long. CDR3 coding DNA: TGTGCCAGCTCCCCAGGACAGGGGGTTCATGGCTACACCTTC. Protein product: CASSPGQGVHGYTF.

The V call is TRBV15, the J call TRBJ1-1, with D possibly matching TRBD1 (5 bases). Per the germline V gene, CDR1 is LNHNV and CDR2 is YYDKDF (reference sequence). The ends were cut back, 4 bases at V and 8 bases at J, with 14 bases in the middle. The CDR3 has 13 amino acids. The CDR3 DNA follows: TGTGCCACCAGCATAGAATTGGGACTCGAAGCTTTCTTT. Its protein product is CATSIELGLEAFF.

The sample holds a few counts of this clone. The gene calls are TRBV11-2 and TRBJ2-1; D is perhaps TRBD1 (5 bases). Germline-derived CDR1 and CDR2 are SGHAT and FQNNGV. CDR3 length: 14 amino acids. The germline V and J ends were trimmed by 0 bases and 5 bases, with 8 bases remaining between them. CDR3 DNA: TGTGCCAGCAGCTTAGACAGGGATGACAATGAGCAGTTCTTC. Amino acids: CASSLDRDDNEQFF.

The V and J genes are TRBV29-1 and TRBJ1-4, with a weak D call TRBD1 (6 bases). Between the trimmed V and J ends, which lost 6 bases and 11 bases, there was a span of 19 bases. Germline CDR1 SQVTM, CDR2 ANQGSEA. The CDR3 contains 13 residues. The CDR3 DNA is TGCAGCGTGGACACCGGGACATTCGGGAAACTGTTTTTT. Amino acids: CSVDTGTFGKLFF.

The chain is built from TRBV11-3 and TRBJ2-3; 11 bases are shared with TRBD2. J lost 8 bases, V lost 1 base, and 5 bases had no gene match. Germline CDR1 is SGHNT and CDR2 is YENEEA. The length of the CDR3 is 15 residues. The CDR3 nucleotides read TGTGCCAGCAGCTTAGTAGAACTAGCGGGAGTTACGCAGTATTTT. Translating it yields CASSLVELAGVTQYF.

The gene calls are TRBV30 and TRBJ2-1, with TRBD2 identical over 13 bases. Germline V gene sequence: CDR1 GTSNPN, CDR2 SVGIG (reference sequence). V shed 0 bases and J 0 bases; nucleotides not matched to a gene: 11. CDR3 length equals 20 residues. The chain's CDR3 is CAWSVYSGLAGPSSYNEQFF. CDR3 nucleotides: TGTGCCTGGAGTGTATATTCGGGACTAGCGGGACCGAGCTCCTACAATGAGCAGTTCTTC.

V gene TRBV28 combines with J gene TRBJ2-7, with TRBD2 matching 13 bases. This CDR3 spans 14 amino acids. V shed 5 bases, J shed 9 bases, and the junction held 7 bases outside the gene matches. Per the germline V gene, CDR1 is MDHEN and CDR2 is SYDVKM. CDR3 sequence: CASSPRLAGGAQYF. The CDR3, as DNA: TGTGCCAGCAGTCCCAGACTAGCGGGAGGCGCGCAGTACTTC.